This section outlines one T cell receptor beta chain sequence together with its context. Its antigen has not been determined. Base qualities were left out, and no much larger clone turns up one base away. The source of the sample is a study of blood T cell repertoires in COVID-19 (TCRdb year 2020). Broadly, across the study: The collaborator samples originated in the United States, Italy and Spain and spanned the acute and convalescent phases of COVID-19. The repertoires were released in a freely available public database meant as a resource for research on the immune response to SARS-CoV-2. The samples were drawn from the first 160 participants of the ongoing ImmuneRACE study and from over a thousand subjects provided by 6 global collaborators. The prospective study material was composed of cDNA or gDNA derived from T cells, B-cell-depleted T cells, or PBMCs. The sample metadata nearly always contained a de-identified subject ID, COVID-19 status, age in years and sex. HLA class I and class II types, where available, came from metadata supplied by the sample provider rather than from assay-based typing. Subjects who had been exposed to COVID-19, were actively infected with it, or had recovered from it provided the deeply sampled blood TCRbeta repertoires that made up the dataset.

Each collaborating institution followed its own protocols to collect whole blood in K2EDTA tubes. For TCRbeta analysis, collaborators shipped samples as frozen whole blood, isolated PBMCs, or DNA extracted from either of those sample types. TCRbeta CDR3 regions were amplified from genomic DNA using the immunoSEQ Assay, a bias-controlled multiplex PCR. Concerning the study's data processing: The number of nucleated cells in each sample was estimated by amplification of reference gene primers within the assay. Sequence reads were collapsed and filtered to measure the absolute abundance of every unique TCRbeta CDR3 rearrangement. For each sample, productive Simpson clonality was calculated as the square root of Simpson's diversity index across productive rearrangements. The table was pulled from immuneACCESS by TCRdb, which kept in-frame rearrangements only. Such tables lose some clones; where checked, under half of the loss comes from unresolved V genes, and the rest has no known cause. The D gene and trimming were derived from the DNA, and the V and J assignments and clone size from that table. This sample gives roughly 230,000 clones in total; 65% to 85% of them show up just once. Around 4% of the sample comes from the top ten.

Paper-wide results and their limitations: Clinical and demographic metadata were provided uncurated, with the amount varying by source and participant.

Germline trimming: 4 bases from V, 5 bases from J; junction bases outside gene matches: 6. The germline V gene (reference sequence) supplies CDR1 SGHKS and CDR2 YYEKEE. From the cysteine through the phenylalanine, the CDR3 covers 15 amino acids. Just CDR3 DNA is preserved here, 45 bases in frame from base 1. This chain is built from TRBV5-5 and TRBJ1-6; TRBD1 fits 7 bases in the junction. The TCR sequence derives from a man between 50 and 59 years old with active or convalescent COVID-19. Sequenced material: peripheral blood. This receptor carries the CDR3 CASSLDRPNNSPLHF. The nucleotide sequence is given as TGTGCCAGCAGCCTGGACAGGCCGAATAATTCACCCCTCCACTTT.